The next 25 T cell receptor beta chains were all read from a single sample in a study of cytotoxic CD8 clonotypes in ibrutinib-treated CLL. The repertoire was sequenced with immunoSEQ multiplex PCR; TCRdb's copy has only in-frame clones and lacks some. The table has about 15,000 clones, 55% to 70% seen once. Source: PBMCs, taken before ibrutinib treatment. These TCRs come from a human donor with chronic lymphocytic leukemia.

The V gene is TRBV19, the J gene TRBJ2-3; 9 positions match TRBD2. The CDR3 has 15 residues. With 3 bases clipped from V and 4 bases from J, the junction kept 5 bases outside the gene matches. In germline, CDR1 is LNHDA, CDR2 SQIVND (reference sequence). Here the CDR3 DNA reads TGTGCCAGTAGTATCGGCGGGGGGGAGGCAGATACGCAGTATTTT. This sequence encodes CASSIGGGEADTQYF.

The V gene is TRBV11-2, the J gene TRBJ2-2; D unclear. V lost 0 bases to trimming and J lost 6 bases, with 8 bases between them. Germline V gives CDR1 SGHAT, CDR2 FQNNGV. The CDR3 contains 14 residues. CDR3 sequence reads: CASSLDRPSGELFF. In DNA, the CDR3 is TGTGCCAGCAGCTTAGATCGGCCGTCCGGGGAGCTGTTTTTT.

The chain combines TRBV6-1 with TRBJ2-2; D gene uncertain. The length of the CDR3 is 12 residues. CDR1 and CDR2 (germline): MNHNS, SASEGT. V was clipped by 8 bases and J by 1 base, with 5 bases between them. The CDR3 reads CASSRNTGELFF. The CDR3 DNA sequence: TGTGCCAGCTCCCGGAACACCGGGGAGCTGTTTTTT.

The table lists this clone with a count of one. The rearrangement uses TRBV5-1 and TRBJ1-3, with a weak D call TRBD1 (5 bases). Trimming left V 1 base short and J 0 bases short, with 8 bases between. In germline, CDR1 is SGHRS, CDR2 YFSETQ. The CDR3 has 15 amino acids. The chain's CDR3 is CASSLSGTSGNTIYF. Written as DNA, the CDR3 is TGCGCCAGCAGCTTGTCCGGGACCTCTGGAAACACCATATATTTT. Full variable domain (rest looked up from reference TRBV5-1 and TRBJ1-3): KAGVTQTPRYLIKTRGQQVTLSCSPISGHRSVSWYQQTPGQGLQFLFEYFSETQRNKGNFPGRFSGRQFSNSRSEMNVSTLELGDSALYLCASSLSGTSGNTIYFGEGSWLTVV.

This clone was seen more than once but under ten times. The genes are TRBV27 and TRBJ2-7; 7 positions agree with TRBD1. The CDR3 is 14 amino acids. With V trimmed by 6 bases and J by 6 bases, 11 bases remained unmatched. Looked up from germline, CDR1 is MNHEY and CDR2 is SMNVEV (reference sequence). The CDR3 bases are TGTGCCAGCAGCTTTACAGGGGTAGTCGGCGAGCAGTACTTC. As protein: CASSFTGVVGEQYF.

This chain joins TRBV5-5 and TRBJ2-7; TRBD2 matches at 11 bases. The CDR3 extends over 15 amino acids. The J segment lost 0 bases and the V segment lost 1 base, leaving 0 bases of the junction unmatched. Germline CDR1 and CDR2: SGHKS and YYEKEE (reference sequence). CDR3 sequence reads: CASSLTSGGSYEQYF. CDR3 in DNA: TGTGCCAGCAGCTTGACTAGCGGGGGCTCCTACGAGCAGTACTTC.

The V and J genes are TRBV10-3 and TRBJ2-3; 7 bases match TRBD2. The CDR3 totals 18 residues. Losses at the gene ends were 0 bases for V and 3 bases for J; bases not matched to a gene: 12. Germline-derived CDR1 and CDR2 are ENHRY and SYGVKD. For the CDR3, the DNA is TGTGCCATCAGTGAGTCGGAGCGGGATAATTTGGGTACAGATACGCAGTATTTT. Translating it yields CAISESERDNLGTDTQYF.

The rearrangement joins TRBV6-4 to TRBJ2-6; D gene uncertain. The CDR3 runs 14 residues. In germline, CDR1 is MRHNA, CDR2 SNTAGT. With 7 bases removed from V and 2 bases from J, the gap between germline ends came to 9 bases. The CDR3 DNA sequence: TGTGCCAGCACTACATTGCCTGGGGCCAACGTCCTGACTTTC. Its protein product is CASTTLPGANVLTF.

V gene TRBV7-9 combines with J gene TRBJ2-2, with 7 bases matching TRBD1. V lost 5 bases to trimming and J lost 6 bases; unmatched junction nucleotides: 3. The V gene's germline CDR1 is SEHNR and CDR2 FQNEAQ (reference sequence). This CDR3 has 13 residues. The CDR3 region is CASSRGQSGELFF. CDR3 nucleotide sequence: TGTGCCAGCAGCAGGGGGCAGTCCGGGGAGCTGTTTTTT.

This chain uses TRBV14 with TRBJ2-4; tentative D call: TRBD2 (6 bases). Trimming left V 4 bases short and J 1 base short, with 14 bases between. This CDR3 is 16 amino acids long. Germline CDR1 is SGHDN and CDR2 is FVKESK. This CDR3 reads CASSPQRRAAKNIQYF. As DNA, the CDR3 is TGTGCCAGCAGCCCCCAAAGGAGGGCGGCCAAAAACATTCAGTACTTC.

V is TRBV9 and J is TRBJ2-1, with 14 bases fitting TRBD2. Germline V gene sequence: CDR1 SGDLS, CDR2 YYNGEE. CDR3 length equals 16 residues. Trimming removed 3 bases from V and 7 bases from J; junction bases left unmatched: 6. The CDR3: CASSARLAGGRNEQFF. The CDR3 region has the DNA TGTGCCAGCAGCGCCCGACTAGCGGGAGGGCGAAATGAGCAGTTCTTC.

The gene calls are TRBV10-3 and TRBJ2-1; the D gene is possibly TRBD1 (6 bases). The V end was cut by 4 bases, the J end by 2 bases, with 12 bases between. This CDR3 has 15 residues. The germline V gene encodes CDR1 ENHRY and CDR2 SYGVKD. The CDR3 reads CAISAGSGAYNEQFF. The DNA for the CDR3 is TGTGCCATCAGTGCTGGATCAGGGGCCTACAATGAGCAGTTCTTC.

This chain joins TRBV6-6 and TRBJ2-3, with D unclear. Germline CDR1 is MNHNY and CDR2 is SVGAGI (reference sequence). The CDR3 loop spans 15 amino acids. Trimming stripped 0 bases from V and 0 bases from J, with 7 bases between. CDR3 DNA sequence: TGTGCCAGCAGTTACTCGATGTCAAGCACAGATACGCAGTATTTT. As protein: CASSYSMSSTDTQYF.

The chain combines TRBV4-1 with TRBJ2-5, with D perhaps matching TRBD2 (7 bases). Germline assignment: CDR1 MGHRA and CDR2 YSYEKL. Trimming left V 1 base short and J 7 bases short, with 22 bases between. The CDR3 length is 17 residues. The CDR3 DNA follows: TGCGCCAGCAGCCAAGCGAGGTTGAGGGGGGGACGGGGGACCCAGTACTTC. Its translation: CASSQARLRGGRGTQYF.

In the case of this clone: Its ends do not fully match the called genes, so a read error is possible. For the CDR3, the DNA is TGTGCCAGTCGTATAAGCGGCCAGGGAGCCTACGAGCAGTACTTC. This translates into CASRISGQGAYEQYF. The rearrangement joins TRBV19 to TRBJ2-7; D tentatively fits TRBD1 or TRBD2 (5 bases each). The CDR3 spans 15 residues. CDR1 is LNHDA, CDR2 SQIVND, per germline (reference sequence). The full variable domain, with the rest looked up from reference TRBV19 and TRBJ2-7, is DGGITQSPKYLFRKEGQNVTLSCEQNLNHDAMYWYRQDPGQGLRLIYYSQIVNDFQKGDIAEGYSVSREKKESFPLTVTSAQKNPTAFYLCASRISGQGAYEQYFGPGTRLTVT.

The rearrangement joins TRBV10-3 to TRBJ2-1, with 11 bases fitting TRBD2. The V gene's germline CDR1 is ENHRY and CDR2 SYGVKD. This CDR3 region has 16 residues. V was pared by 6 bases and J by 4 bases, with 8 bases of the junction left unmatched. The CDR3 sequence is CAISPTSGRLYNEQFF. The CDR3 DNA reads as TGTGCCATCAGCCCAACTAGCGGGAGATTGTACAATGAGCAGTTCTTC.

This clone was seen only a few times. The J gene is TRBJ2-2, the V gene TRBV5-1; TRBD1 matches at 7 bases. The junction had 8 bases not matched to a gene; V was cut back by 5 bases and J by 4 bases. In germline, CDR1 is SGHRS, CDR2 YFSETQ. This CDR3 is built from 15 residues. In nucleotides, the CDR3 is TGCGCCAGCAGATCTGGGACAGTCGGCACCGGGGAGCTGTTTTTT. Amino acids: CASRSGTVGTGELFF.

The chain is built from TRBV28 and TRBJ1-1; 7 bases fit TRBD1. This CDR3 is 14 amino acids long. Germline V gives CDR1 MDHEN, CDR2 SYDVKM. The V gene end was trimmed by 3 bases and the J gene end by 4 bases; junction bases not matched to a gene: 5. CDR3 region: CASSLGQRGTEAFF. The CDR3 DNA follows: TGTGCCAGCAGTTTGGGACAGAGAGGCACTGAAGCTTTCTTT.

J is TRBJ2-2 and V is TRBV10-3; TRBD2 aligns across 8 bases. The CDR3 has 18 residues. V trimming: 2 bases; J trimming: 1 base; junction bases outside the gene matches: 9. Germline V gives CDR1 ENHRY, CDR2 SYGVKD. CDR3: CAISERVSGAGNTGELFF. Here the CDR3 DNA reads TGTGCCATCAGTGAGAGGGTTAGCGGGGCCGGGAACACCGGGGAGCTGTTTTTT.

The chain has TRBV5-1 and TRBJ1-4; 9 bases map to TRBD1. The junction had 5 bases not matched to a gene; V was cut back by 4 bases and J by 10 bases. Germline CDR1 and CDR2: SGHRS and YFSETQ. The CDR3 has 13 amino acids. The CDR3 coding sequence is TGCGCCAGCAGCCCAGGACAGGGGAGAAAACTGTTTTTT. Encoded protein: CASSPGQGRKLFF.

The genes are TRBV4-2 and TRBJ2-7, with TRBD2 identical over 7 bases. J lost 2 bases, V lost 1 base, and 5 bases had no gene match. Germline V gene lookup returns CDR1 LGHNA and CDR2 YNFKEQ. This CDR3 has 15 amino acids. CDR3 loop: CASSQATSVTYEQYF. DNA for the CDR3: TGTGCCAGCAGCCAAGCAACTAGCGTTACCTACGAGCAGTACTTC.

The V and J genes are TRBV19 and TRBJ1-5; possible D gene TRBD1, 5 bases. The germline V gene encodes CDR1 LNHDA and CDR2 SQIVND (reference sequence). With 8 bases removed from V and 0 bases from J, the gap between germline ends came to 17 bases. This CDR3 has 16 residues. The chain's CDR3 is CASSPRAQVSNQPQHF. The CDR3 DNA reads TGTGCCAGTTCTCCCAGGGCGCAGGTTAGCAATCAGCCCCAGCATTTT.

The sample holds one count of this clone. The chain is built from TRBV27 and TRBJ1-5, with 7 bases that match TRBD1. The germline CDR1 and CDR2 sequences are MNHEY and SMNVEV (reference sequence). Trimming cost V 5 bases and J 11 bases; bases outside gene matches: 9. CDR3 size: 13 residues. The CDR3 bases are TGTGCCAGCAGTCTCAGGGGGTCCTCGGCCCAGCATTTT. Translated, it gives CASSLRGSSAQHF.

The V and J genes are TRBV28 and TRBJ2-5; 14 positions match TRBD2. V shed 7 bases and J 4 bases; nucleotides not matched to a gene: 8. The CDR3 spans 16 residues. CDR1 MDHEN and CDR2 SYDVKM come from the germline V gene. The CDR3 reads CASMGLAGVRPETQYF. DNA of the CDR3: TGTGCCAGCATGGGACTAGCGGGAGTCCGTCCAGAGACCCAGTACTTC. The full variable domain, in which reference TRBV28 and TRBJ2-5 provide the parts outside the CDR3, is DVKVTQSSRYLVKRTGEKVFLECVQDMDHENMFWYRQDPGLGLRLIYFSYDVKMKEKGDIPEGYSVSREKKERFSLILESASTNQTSMYLCASMGLAGVRPETQYFGPGTRLLVL.

V gene TRBV7-1 combines with J gene TRBJ1-2, with unresolved D. TRBV7-1 is classed as an ORF, of uncertain function. V was trimmed by 5 bases and J by 5 bases, leaving 12 bases between them. This CDR3 has 13 residues. CDR3 region: CASSDLSGYGYTF. The CDR3 DNA is TGTGCCAGCAGCGATCTCTCTGGGTATGGCTACACCTTC.